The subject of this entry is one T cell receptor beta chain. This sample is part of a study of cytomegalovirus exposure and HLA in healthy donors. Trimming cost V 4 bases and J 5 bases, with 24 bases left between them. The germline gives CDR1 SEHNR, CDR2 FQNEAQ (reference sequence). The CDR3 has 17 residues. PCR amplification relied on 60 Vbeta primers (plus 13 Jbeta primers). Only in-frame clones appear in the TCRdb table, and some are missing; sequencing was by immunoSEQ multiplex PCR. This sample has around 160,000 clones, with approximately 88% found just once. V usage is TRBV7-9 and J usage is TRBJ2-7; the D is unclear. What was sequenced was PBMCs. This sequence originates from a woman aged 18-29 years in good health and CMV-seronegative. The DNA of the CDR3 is TGTGCCAGCAGCTCCAATCCTTGGGCAGGAACCCATCACGAGCAGTACTTC. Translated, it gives CASSSNPWAGTHHEQYF.